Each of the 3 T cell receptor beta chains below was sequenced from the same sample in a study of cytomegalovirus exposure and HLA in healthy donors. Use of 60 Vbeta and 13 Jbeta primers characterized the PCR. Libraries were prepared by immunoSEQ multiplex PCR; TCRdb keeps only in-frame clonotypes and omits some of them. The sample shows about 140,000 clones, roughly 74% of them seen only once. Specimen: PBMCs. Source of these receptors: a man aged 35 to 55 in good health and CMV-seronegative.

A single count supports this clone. This CDR3 is CASSEAQGRKFF. Written as DNA, the CDR3 is TGTGCCAGCAGTGAAGCTCAGGGGCGGAAGTTCTTC. The gene calls are TRBV6-1 and TRBJ2-1, with a possible D match to TRBD1 (6 bases). Germline assignment: CDR1 MNHNS and CDR2 SASEGT. Trimming took 0 bases from V and 14 from J, leaving 11 bases between them. CDR3 length equals 12 residues.

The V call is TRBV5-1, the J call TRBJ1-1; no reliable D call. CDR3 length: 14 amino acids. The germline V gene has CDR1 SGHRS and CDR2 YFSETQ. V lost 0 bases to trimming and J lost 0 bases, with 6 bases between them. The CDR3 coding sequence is TGCGCCAGCAGCTTGGAGCCGATGAACACTGAAGCTTTCTTT. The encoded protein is CASSLEPMNTEAFF.

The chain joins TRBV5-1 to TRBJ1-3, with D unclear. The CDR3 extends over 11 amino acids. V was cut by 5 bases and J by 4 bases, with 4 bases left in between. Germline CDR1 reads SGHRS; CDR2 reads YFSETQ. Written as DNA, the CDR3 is TGCGCCAGCAGTACAGGAAACACCATATATTTT. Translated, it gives CASSTGNTIYF.